This paragraph covers one T cell receptor (beta chain) sequence. The antigen remains unidentified. V gave up 2 bases and J gave up 5 bases, with 13 bases separating them. Germline V CDR1 and CDR2: SGHTA, FQGNSA. This CDR3 spans 15 amino acids. Generated by immunoSEQ multiplex PCR, the TCRdb table keeps only in-frame clones and is missing some. The sample gives some 1,700 clones, 65% to 85% of which show up once; roughly 10% is in the top ten. The data were obtained in a study of T cells after posttransplantation cyclophosphamide. Findings and limits, study-wide: Recipient CMV seropositivity and CMV reactivation strongly tracked TRB clonality. Donor-recipient repertoire similarity was low at 1-2 months, rising over year one.

The chain employs TRBV7-2 and TRBJ1-5; D is uncertain. This sequence originates from a woman aged 50 to 65 in good health and a related stem cell transplant donor. Sequences were obtained from CD8+ T cells sorted from bone marrow. The CDR3 DNA reads TGTGCCAGCAGCTTAAGTGTGGCCCTCCATCAGCCCCAGCATTTT. It yields the protein CASSLSVALHQPQHF.